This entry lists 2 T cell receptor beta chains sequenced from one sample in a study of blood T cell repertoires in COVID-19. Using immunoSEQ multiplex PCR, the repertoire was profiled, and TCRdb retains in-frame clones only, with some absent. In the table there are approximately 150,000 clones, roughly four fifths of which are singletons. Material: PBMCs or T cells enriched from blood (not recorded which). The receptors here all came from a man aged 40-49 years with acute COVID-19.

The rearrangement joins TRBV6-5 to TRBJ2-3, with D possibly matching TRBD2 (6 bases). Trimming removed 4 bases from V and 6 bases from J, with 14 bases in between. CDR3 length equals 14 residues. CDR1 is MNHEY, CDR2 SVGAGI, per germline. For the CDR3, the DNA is TGTGCCAGCAGTTCCACCCGGGGGAGGGATACGCAGTATTTT. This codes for CASSSTRGRDTQYF.

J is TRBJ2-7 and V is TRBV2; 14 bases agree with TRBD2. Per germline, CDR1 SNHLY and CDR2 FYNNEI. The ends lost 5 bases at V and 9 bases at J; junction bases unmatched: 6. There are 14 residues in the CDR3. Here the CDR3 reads CASSLGLAGEGQYF. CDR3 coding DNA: TGTGCCAGCAGTTTGGGACTAGCGGGGGAGGGGCAGTACTTC.